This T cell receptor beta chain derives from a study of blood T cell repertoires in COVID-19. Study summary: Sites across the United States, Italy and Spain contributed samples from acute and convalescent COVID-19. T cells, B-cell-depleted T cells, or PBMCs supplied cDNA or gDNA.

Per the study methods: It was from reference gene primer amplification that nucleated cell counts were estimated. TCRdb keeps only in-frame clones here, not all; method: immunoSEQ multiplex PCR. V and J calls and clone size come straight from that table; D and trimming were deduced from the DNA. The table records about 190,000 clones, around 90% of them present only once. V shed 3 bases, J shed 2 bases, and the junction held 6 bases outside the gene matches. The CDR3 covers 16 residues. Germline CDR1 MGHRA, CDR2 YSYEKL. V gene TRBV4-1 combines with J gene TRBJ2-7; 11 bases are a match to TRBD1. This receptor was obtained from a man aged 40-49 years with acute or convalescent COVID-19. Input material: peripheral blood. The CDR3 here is CASSQAPGQGAYEQYF. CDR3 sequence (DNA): TGCGCCAGCAGCCAGGCCCCGGGACAGGGGGCCTACGAGCAGTACTTC.